Presented here are 28 T cell receptor beta chains from one specimen sequenced in a study of cytomegalovirus exposure and HLA in healthy donors. Researchers ran the PCR with 60 Vbeta and 13 Jbeta primers. Sequencing was performed with immunoSEQ multiplex PCR; in TCRdb, only in-frame clones are kept and a portion is missing. The data contain 150,000 to 200,000 clones, 84% of them singletons. The specimen was PBMCs. The receptors were gathered from a man under 40 in good health and CMV-seronegative.

This chain connects TRBV6-6 to TRBJ2-5, with 11 bases that match TRBD2. After removal of 5 bases from V and 2 bases from J, the junction contained 4 bases not matched to a gene. The CDR3 contains 15 residues. The germline V gene has CDR1 MNHNY and CDR2 SVGAGI (reference sequence). The CDR3 spells CASSGTSGLQETQYF. The DNA for the CDR3 is TGTGCCAGCAGTGGGACTAGCGGTCTTCAAGAGACCCAGTACTTC.

This chain uses TRBV5-5 with TRBJ1-4; D is unresolved. The V gene's germline CDR1 is SGHKS and CDR2 YYEKEE (reference sequence). V was cut by 4 bases and J by 0 bases, with 10 bases left in between. The CDR3 runs 15 residues. In DNA form, the CDR3 reads TGTGCCAGCAGCCCTGTGGGAGCAACTAATGAAAAACTGTTTTTT. Translated: CASSPVGATNEKLFF. The whole variable domain, filled in from reference TRBV5-5 and TRBJ1-4, reads DAGVTQSPTHLIKTRGQQVTLRCSPISGHKSVSWYQQVLGQGPQFIFQYYEKEERGRGNFPDRFSARQFPNYSSELNVNALLLGDSALYLCASSPVGATNEKLFFGSGTQLSVL.

V and J are TRBV4-2 and TRBJ2-5, with 13 bases aligning to TRBD2. CDR3 size: 16 residues. The germline V gene encodes CDR1 LGHNA and CDR2 YNFKEQ. With V trimmed by 3 bases and J by 3 bases, 4 bases remained unmatched. As DNA, the CDR3 is TGTGCCAGCAGCCAGTTACTAGCGGGGGGGGAAGAGACCCAGTACTTC. Protein sequence: CASSQLLAGGEETQYF.

The chain couples TRBV6-5 to TRBJ2-7; 8 nucleotides match TRBD1. Germline assignment: CDR1 MNHEY and CDR2 SVGAGI. There are 14 residues in the CDR3. The V segment lost 5 bases and the J segment 2 bases; nucleotides outside the gene matches: 5. The CDR3 DNA follows: TGTGCCAGCAGTCAGGACAGGGCGGCCTACGAGCAGTACTTC. Its translation is CASSQDRAAYEQYF.

This chain links TRBV27 with TRBJ2-7, with D possibly matching TRBD1 (6 bases). The CDR3 sequence is 14 residues long. Trimming left V 3 bases short and J 5 bases short, with 14 bases between. Germline-derived CDR1 and CDR2 are MNHEY and SMNVEV (reference sequence). In nucleotides, the CDR3 is TGTGCCAGCAGTTTCCTCCAGGGGATTGACGAGCAGTACTTC. Protein: CASSFLQGIDEQYF.

This chain connects TRBV19 to TRBJ1-6, with unresolved D. Germline assignment: CDR1 LNHDA and CDR2 SQIVND (reference sequence). CDR3 length: 13 amino acids. Trimming took 3 bases from V and 14 from J, leaving 14 bases between them. The CDR3 DNA reads as TGTGCCAGTAGTATTAACTTAAATTTGGCCCTCCACTTT. Amino acids: CASSINLNLALHF.

The rearrangement links TRBV11-2 to TRBJ2-5; 14 bases are a match to TRBD2. Germline V gene data show CDR1 as SGHAT and CDR2 as FQNNGV. This CDR3 spans 17 amino acids. J lost 4 bases, V lost 0 bases, and 4 bases had no gene match. The CDR3 DNA reads as TGTGCCAGCAGCTTAGATCTCGGACTAGCGGGGGGAGAGACCCAGTACTTC. This encodes CASSLDLGLAGGETQYF.

This clone was seen only once. The V and J genes are TRBV5-6 and TRBJ1-2, with TRBD1 identical over 10 bases. V was pared by 2 bases and J by 6 bases, with 4 bases of the junction left unmatched. The CDR3 extends over 14 amino acids. Germline loops: CDR1 SGHDT, CDR2 YYEEEE. CDR3 coding DNA: TGTGCCAGCAGCTTTGGGACAGGGGTCAATGGCTACACCTTC. Encoded protein: CASSFGTGVNGYTF.

This rearrangement joins TRBV5-1 to TRBJ2-3; 7 bases fit TRBD2. The CDR3 spans 15 residues. The trim removed 2 bases at V and 1 base at J, leaving 4 bases unmatched. CDR1 is SGHRS and CDR2 is YFSETQ in the germline V gene. The CDR3 DNA reads TGCGCCAGCAGCTTATTAGCGGGCCGCACAGATACGCAGTATTTT. Its translation is CASSLLAGRTDTQYF.

CDR3 bases: TGTGCCAGCAGCGTAGGAGGCGGGAAAGAGGGCCAGTACTTC. This sequence encodes CASSVGGGKEGQYF. The chain couples TRBV9 to TRBJ2-5; perhaps TRBD2 as D (6 bases). V was shortened by 0 bases and J by 10 bases, with 16 bases between the two germline ends. From germline, CDR1 is SGDLS and CDR2 YYNGEE. The CDR3 covers 14 residues.

V is TRBV6-5 and J is TRBJ2-7; D is uncertain. With 4 bases removed from V and 6 bases from J, the gap between germline ends came to 13 bases. CDR1 and CDR2 from the germline V gene are MNHEY and SVGAGI. CDR3 length equals 13 residues. CDR3 sequence reads: CASSLTPVAEQYF. The CDR3 nucleotides read TGTGCCAGCAGTTTGACTCCCGTAGCCGAGCAGTACTTC.

This clone has only one observation. The V call is TRBV10-2, the J call TRBJ2-1; TRBD2 aligns across 8 bases. Per germline, CDR1 WSHSY and CDR2 SAAADI. The CDR3 loop spans 15 amino acids. Trimming removed 4 bases from V and 10 bases from J; junction bases left unmatched: 12. CDR3 residues: CASSVINGGAGEQFF. CDR3 coding DNA: TGCGCCAGCAGTGTGATTAACGGGGGGGCCGGGGAGCAGTTCTTC.

The V and J genes are TRBV6-5 and TRBJ2-1; D possibly corresponds to TRBD2 (6 bases). Trimming took off 3 bases at V and 0 bases at J, with 12 bases between the two ends. The CDR3 covers 16 residues. Germline CDR1 and CDR2: MNHEY and SVGAGI. CDR3 amino acids: CASSYGGKASYNEQFF. In nucleotides, the CDR3 is TGTGCCAGCAGTTATGGGGGGAAGGCCTCCTACAATGAGCAGTTCTTC.

The chain couples TRBV25-1 to TRBJ1-4; the match to TRBD1 covers 8 bases. Unmatched junction bases numbered 6, after V lost 2 bases and J lost 7 bases. The CDR3 runs to 15 residues. Germline loops: CDR1 MGHDK, CDR2 SYGVNS. DNA for the CDR3: TGTGCCAGCAGTGAAATGCGGGGACAGGCTGAAAAACTGTTTTTT. Translating gives CASSEMRGQAEKLFF.

This clone was detected only a few times. The genes are TRBV7-6 and TRBJ2-7, with 7 bases lining up with TRBD2. Losses at the gene ends were 5 bases for V and 2 bases for J; bases not matched to a gene: 6. CDR3 length: 14 amino acids. Germline CDR1 SGHVS, CDR2 FNYEAQ. The CDR3 protein is CASSRTSVPYEQYF. CDR3 nucleotides: TGTGCCAGCAGCCGTACTAGCGTTCCCTACGAGCAGTACTTC.

This chain connects TRBV10-3 to TRBJ2-7; D is perhaps TRBD1 (6 bases). CDR1 ENHRY and CDR2 SYGVKD come from the germline V gene. This CDR3 comprises 14 residues. Trimming removed 6 bases at V and 3 bases at J, with 15 bases between. CDR3 sequence: CAIRRQDQGYEQYF. In nucleotides, the CDR3 is TGTGCCATCAGAAGACAGGATCAAGGCTACGAGCAGTACTTC.

The V call is TRBV18, the J call TRBJ2-4; TRBD1 matches 7 bases. CDR3 length: 13 residues. CDR1 is KGHSH, CDR2 LQKENI, per germline. The V gene end was trimmed by 4 bases and the J gene end by 12 bases; junction bases not matched to a gene: 9. The CDR3 sequence is CASSRAQGDSQYF. The CDR3 nucleotides read TGTGCCAGCTCACGGGCTCAGGGGGACAGTCAGTACTTC. The full variable domain, completed using reference TRBV18 and TRBJ2-4, is NAGVMQNPRHLVRRRGQEARLRCSPMKGHSHVYWYRQLPEEGLKFMVYLQKENIIDESGMPKERFSAEFPKEGPSILRIQQVVRGDSAAYFCASSRAQGDSQYFGAGTRLSVL.

The chain links TRBV2 to TRBJ1-1, with TRBD1 matching over 8 bases. V was pared by 6 bases and J by 3 bases, with 9 bases of the junction left unmatched. Germline CDR1 SNHLY, CDR2 FYNNEI. CDR3 length equals 15 residues. In nucleotides, the CDR3 is TGTGCCAGCAGGGCCTCGACAGGGGCCCACACTGAAGCTTTCTTT. It specifies CASRASTGAHTEAFF. The variable domain in full, completed from reference TRBV2 and TRBJ1-1, reads EPEVTQTPSHQVTQMGQEVILRCVPISNHLYFYWYRQILGQKVEFLVSFYNNEISEKSEIFDDQFSVERPDGSNFTLKIRSTKLEDSAMYFCASRASTGAHTEAFFGQGTRLTVV.

The chain couples TRBV12-5 to TRBJ1-5; 7 bases align to TRBD1. In germline, CDR1 is LGHNT, CDR2 FRNRAP. V shed 6 bases and J 7 bases; nucleotides not matched to a gene: 9. The CDR3 spans 14 residues. CDR3 protein: CASGTGVGGQPQHF. The CDR3 bases are TGTGCTAGTGGCACAGGGGTAGGAGGACAGCCCCAGCATTTT.

The CDR3 DNA reads as TGTGCCAGCAGTTACGGGGTGGGGCAGGATACGCAGTATTTT. Protein product: CASSYGVGQDTQYF. This chain links TRBV6-5 with TRBJ2-3; D perhaps matches TRBD1 (5 bases). Trimming left V 2 bases short and J 6 bases short, with 12 bases between. CDR1 MNHEY and CDR2 SVGAGI come from the germline V gene. The length of the CDR3 is 14 residues.

In its sample, this clone was seen a few times. The chain combines TRBV5-1 with TRBJ2-3; 10 bases are a match to TRBD1. This CDR3 is built from 16 residues. Germline CDR1 SGHRS, CDR2 YFSETQ. The trim removed 3 bases at V and 3 bases at J, leaving 7 bases unmatched. CDR3 sequence: CASSYGQGVMTDTQYF. The DNA of the CDR3 is TGCGCCAGCAGCTACGGACAGGGGGTTATGACAGATACGCAGTATTTT.

The chain employs TRBV27 and TRBJ2-7; 9 nucleotides agree with TRBD2. The V gene's germline CDR1 is MNHEY and CDR2 SMNVEV (reference sequence). The V segment lost 5 bases and the J segment 4 bases; nucleotides outside the gene matches: 18. The CDR3 runs to 18 residues. CDR3: CASSPVTAGGPEVYEQYF. The CDR3 DNA follows: TGTGCCAGCAGTCCCGTTACTGCGGGAGGGCCGGAGGTATACGAGCAGTACTTC.

The chain links TRBV28 to TRBJ1-2, with TRBD1 matching 8 bases. The CDR3 length is 15 residues. With V trimmed by 8 bases and J by 8 bases, 16 bases remained unmatched. Germline CDR1 MDHEN, CDR2 SYDVKM. In DNA, the CDR3 is TGTGCCAGCGTCCCGATCGGAGACAGGGGAAGGGGCTACACCTTC. It codes for CASVPIGDRGRGYTF.

The J gene is TRBJ1-2, the V gene TRBV6-6; D may be TRBD1 (6 bases). Germline loops: CDR1 MNHNY, CDR2 SVGAGI (reference sequence). The CDR3 has 16 residues. V dropped 5 bases and J dropped 0 bases, with 16 bases sitting between them. The CDR3 DNA follows: TGTGCCAGCAGTCGTGGTGGGACACGGTCTAACTATGGCTACACCTTC. This encodes CASSRGGTRSNYGYTF.

This rearrangement joins TRBV10-3 to TRBJ2-7; 10 bases match TRBD1. The length of the CDR3 is 15 residues. CDR1 is ENHRY and CDR2 is SYGVKD in the germline V gene. V dropped 6 bases and J dropped 1; count of bases not matched to a gene: 6. In nucleotides, the CDR3 is TGTGCCATCAGAGACGGGACAGGGGAGTCCTACGAGCAGTACTTC. Protein product: CAIRDGTGESYEQYF.

The chain joins TRBV9 to TRBJ2-7; 7 bases match TRBD1. Germline trimming cut 3 bases from V and 7 bases from J; bases unmatched to any gene: 16. Germline V CDR1 and CDR2: SGDLS, YYNGEE. The CDR3 totals 16 residues. CDR3 in amino acids: CASSGGFSRAGGEQYF. The DNA of the CDR3 is TGTGCCAGCAGCGGGGGTTTCAGCCGAGCAGGGGGAGAGCAGTACTTC.

The V gene is TRBV12-2, the J gene TRBJ1-1; the table calls TRBD1, which could not be checked here. TRBV12-2 is listed as a pseudogene. The CDR3 is 14 residues long. CDR3: CASRPTGGDNEAFF. CDR3 DNA: TGTGCAAGTCGACCGACAGGGGGCGACAATGAAGCTTTCTTT.

The chain uses TRBV5-8 and TRBJ1-1; TRBD1 might be the D (5 bases). Trimming cost V 0 bases and J 6 bases, with 18 bases left between them. Germline V gene lookup returns CDR1 SGHTS and CDR2 YDEGEE. This CDR3 contains 16 residues. The CDR3 reads CASSLALMGLVAEAFF. The CDR3 region has the DNA TGTGCCAGCAGCTTGGCCCTTATGGGGCTGGTCGCTGAAGCTTTCTTT.